This is a list of T cell receptor beta chains from one sample in a study of OX40 agonist ivuxolimab in advanced cancers. Clones were sequenced by immunoSEQ multiplex PCR, and TCRdb holds only the in-frame ones, with some missing. The sample lists around 38,000 clones, 80% to 90% occurring once. The sample here was CD4+ or CD8+ T cells sorted from blood, taken in a trial of the OX40 agonist ivuxolimab. The source of these receptors is an adult with an advanced solid tumor such as melanoma, head and neck, liver or kidney cancer. The CDR3 runs from the conserved cysteine through the conserved F or W. A D gene is named only where the DNA matches it firmly. The size of a clone is reported for some rows only, either as once, few or many, or as a class for expanded clones.

TRBJ2-7 | TRBV10-3 | 13 | NA | NA | TGTGCCATCAGTGATCGGGGGGCAGACGAGCAGTACTTC | CAISDRGADEQYF
TRBJ1-5 | TRBV7-9 | 12 | NA | NA | TGTGCCAGCAGCTTAAGTAATCAGCCCCAGCATTTT | CASSLSNQPQHF
TRBJ1-1 | TRBV7-2 | 13 | NA | NA | TGTGCCAGCTCGGTTGGGATGAACACTGAAGCTTTCTTT | CASSVGMNTEAFF
TRBJ2-5 | TRBV2 | 13 | NA | NA | TGTGCCAGCAGTTCTAGGATCTCAGAGACCCAGTACTTC | CASSSRISETQYF
TRBJ2-7 | TRBV7-9 | 15 | NA | NA | TGTGCCAGCAGCTTACCCCCGGGTGATTACTACGAGCAGTACTTC | CASSLPPGDYYEQYF
TRBJ2-7 | TRBV2 | 15 | TRBD2 | once | TGTGCCAGCAGTGAATTAGCGGGAGACTCCTACGAGCAGTACTTC | CASSELAGDSYEQYF
TRBJ2-1 | TRBV5-1 | 14 | NA | NA | TGCGCCAGCAGCTTGTCTTTACTGCTCAATGAGCAGTTCTTC | CASSLSLLLNEQFF
TRBJ2-3 | TRBV4-3 | 20 | TRBD2 | NA | TGCGCCAGCAGCCAAGAAATAGCGGGGGGGCCGGAGCAGATACAAGATGAGCAGTATTTT | CASSQEIAGGPEQIQDEQYF
TRBJ1-1 | TRBV19 | 12 | NA | NA | TGTGCCAGTAGTAGGGCTTGGACTGAAGCTTTCTTT | CASSRAWTEAFF
TRBJ2-3 | TRBV4-3 | 17 | NA | NA | TGCGCCAGCAGCCAAGATATACAGGGTAATCCCACAGATACGCAGTATTTT | CASSQDIQGNPTDTQYF
TRBJ2-3 | TRBV7-6 | 15 | TRBD2 | NA | TGTGCCAGCAGCTTACTCGGGGGGAGTACAGATACGCAGTATTTT | CASSLLGGSTDTQYF
TRBJ2-6 | TRBV28 | 16 | NA | once | TGTGCCAGCAGTTTATATCCCTTCTCTGGGGCCAACGTCCTGACTTTC | CASSLYPFSGANVLTF
TRBJ2-1 | TRBV30 | 15 | TRBD2 | NA | TGTGCCTGGGACGGGACTAACGGATTCTACAATGAGCAGTTCTTC | CAWDGTNGFYNEQFF
TRBJ2-7 | TRBV6-5 | 15 | NA | NA | TGTGCCAGCAGTTACTCCAGTCCTCCGGGCTACGAGCAGTACTTC | CASSYSSPPGYEQYF
TRBJ1-5 | TRBV13 | 13 | NA | few | TGTGCCAGCAGCTCTCAAGGGGTTCAGCCCCAGCATTTT | CASSSQGVQPQHF
TRBJ2-1 | TRBV14 | 15 | TRBD2 | NA | TGTGCCAGCAGCCCCGGGAGGAGCTCCTACAATGAGCAGTTCTTC | CASSPGRSSYNEQFF
TRBJ2-7 | TRBV27 | 14 | NA | once | TGTGCCAGCAGTCTCGAAGGGGGATCCTACGAGCAGTACTTC | CASSLEGGSYEQYF
TRBJ2-5 | TRBV30 | 16 | TRBD2 | NA | TGTGCCTGGAATGACCCTAGCGGGGAACCTCAAGAGACCCAGTACTTC | CAWNDPSGEPQETQYF
TRBJ2-5 | TRBV30 | 14 | TRBD2 | NA | TGTGCCTGGAGTTGGTGGGGGGGGTTGGAGACCCAGTACTTC | CAWSWWGGLETQYF
TRBJ2-4 | TRBV6-6 | 16 | NA | NA | TGTGCCAGCAGTTCCCGTTCAGGACTAGCCAAAAACATTCAGTACTTC | CASSSRSGLAKNIQYF
TRBJ2-7 | TRBV4-1 | 14 | NA | NA | TGCGCCAGCAGCCAAGAGAGGACAAACTACGAGCAGTACTTC | CASSQERTNYEQYF
TRBJ2-4 | TRBV4-3 | 15 | TRBD2 | NA | TGCGCCAGCAGCCAATCGTCTAGCGGGAAAAACATTCAGTACTTC | CASSQSSSGKNIQYF
TRBJ2-7 | TRBV28 | 14 | NA | NA | TGTGCCAGCAGTTTATGGCAGGCCTCCTACGAGCAGTACTTC | CASSLWQASYEQYF
TRBJ2-2 | TRBV2 | 15 | NA | NA | TGTGCCAGCAGTGAGGGCAGGGGCCGAACCGGGGAGCTGTTTTTT | CASSEGRGRTGELFF
TRBJ2-3 | TRBV7-9 | 16 | TRBD2 | NA | TGTGCCAGCAGCCCCCTAGCGGGGGGGGTGGGAGATACGCAGTATTTT | CASSPLAGGVGDTQYF
TRBJ1-3 | TRBV13 | 16 | TRBD1 | NA | TGTGCCAGCAGCTCGGACAGGATCCACTCTGGAAACACCATATATTTT | CASSSDRIHSGNTIYF
TRBJ2-7 | TRBV4-1 | 15 | NA | NA | TGCGCCAGCAGCCAAGTCCAACAGGGTGTCTACGAGCAGTACTTC | CASSQVQQGVYEQYF
TRBJ1-2 | TRBV7-9 | 14 | NA | NA | TGTGCCAGCAGCTACGCTGAAGCTAACTATGGCTACACCTTC | CASSYAEANYGYTF
TRBJ2-7 | TRBV7-9 | 18 | TRBD2 | NA | TGTGCCAGCAGTCCCGGGACTGTGGGGACTAGCCAACGGTACGAGCAGTACTTC | CASSPGTVGTSQRYEQYF
TRBJ1-2 | TRBV9 | 10 | NA | NA | TGTGCCAGCAGGGACGGTGGCTACACCTTC | CASRDGGYTF
TRBJ2-7 | TRBV15 | 19 | TRBD2 | NA | TGTGCCACCAGCAGAGCGGGACTAGCGGGAGGGCCCCGCTCCTACGAGCAGTACTTC | CATSRAGLAGGPRSYEQYF
TRBJ1-5 | TRBV2 | 15 | NA | NA | TGTGCCAGCTGCAGGGGTCCGGATAGCAATCAGCCCCAGCATTTT | CASCRGPDSNQPQHF
TRBJ1-5 | TRBV28 | 13 | NA | NA | TGTGCCAGCAGTTTCGAGGGGACTCAGCCCCAGCATTTT | CASSFEGTQPQHF
TRBJ1-2 | TRBV30 | 13 | NA | once | TGTGCCTGGACGACAGGAGCCTTCTATGGCTACACCTTC | CAWTTGAFYGYTF
TRBJ2-7 | TRBV7-2 | 15 | NA | few | TGTGCCAGCAGCTTCTACAGGCGGCCGGGTTACGAGCAGTACTTC | CASSFYRRPGYEQYF
TRBJ1-6 | TRBV27 | 14 | NA | NA | TGTGCCAGCAGTTTAGGGGGGTTCGGATCACCCCTCCACTTT | CASSLGGFGSPLHF
TRBJ1-2 | TRBV6-6 | 13 | TRBD1 | NA | TGTGCCAGCAGTTACAGGGGGCAAGGTGGCTACACCTTC | CASSYRGQGGYTF
TRBJ1-4 | TRBV7-9 | 14 | TRBD1 | NA | TGTGCCAGCAGTATAGCGGACAGGGACGAAAAACTGTTTTTT | CASSIADRDEKLFF